The 17 T cell receptor beta chains below all came from one sample that was sequenced in a study of metastatic and nonmetastatic thyroid tumors. Ahead of thyroid surgery, no patient had received treatment of any kind. TCRdb re-called the PCR reads via MiXCR. The data show about 20,000 clones, about a sixth seen once. Material: blood. These receptors were taken from a female donor with papillary thyroid cancer or a benign thyroid nodule (not recorded which). Some clones in this sample may be carry-over from other donors' samples.

This clone appeared many times. This rearrangement joins TRBV11-2 to TRBJ2-7, with D possibly being TRBD2 (5 bases). This CDR3 is 16 amino acids long. V dropped 5 bases and J dropped 5 bases, with 22 bases sitting between them. Germline V gene lookup returns CDR1 SGHAT and CDR2 FQNNGV. The CDR3 protein is CASSPMGGSAPHEQYF. In DNA, the CDR3 is TGTGCCAGCAGCCCAATGGGTGGGAGCGCGCCCCACGAGCAGTACTTC.

This clone was seen many times. CDR3 protein: CSARQDSNQPQHF. CDR3 in DNA: TGCAGTGCTAGACAGGATTCCAATCAGCCCCAGCATTTT. The rearrangement links TRBV20-1 to TRBJ1-5; D is unclear. Germline loops: CDR1 DFQATT, CDR2 SNEGSKA (reference sequence). V was cut by 2 bases and J by 3 bases, with 8 bases left in between. The CDR3 has 13 residues.

In this sample, this clone turned up many times. The rearrangement joins TRBV6-1 to TRBJ2-5; D gene ambiguous. The V gene lost 8 bases and the J gene lost 2 bases, with 15 bases spanning the gap. CDR1 and CDR2 from the germline V gene are MNHNS and SASEGT. The CDR3 spans 14 residues. CDR3 bases: TGTGCCAGCGCATTGGGAAGGTTTCAAGAGACCCAGTACTTC. This translates into CASALGRFQETQYF.

This clone was seen repeatedly, ten times or more. The rearrangement links TRBV27 to TRBJ2-5, with unresolved D. The CDR3 runs 11 residues. Trimming pared 6 bases from V and 7 bases from J, leaving 9 bases between. Germline V gives CDR1 MNHEY, CDR2 SMNVEV (reference sequence). In DNA, the CDR3 is TGTGCCAGCAGCCAGTATGGGACCCAGTACTTC. Its protein product is CASSQYGTQYF.

This clone was counted at least ten times. The J gene is TRBJ2-7, the V gene TRBV5-6; unclear D gene. Deletions cut 0 bases from V and 6 bases from J, with 13 bases between. This CDR3 spans 14 amino acids. Germline CDR1 and CDR2: SGHDT and YYEEEE. CDR3 in amino acids: CASSLVSTGVEQYF. As DNA, the CDR3 is TGTGCCAGCAGCTTGGTATCCACTGGCGTCGAGCAGTACTTC.

This clone was counted only a few times. One base away lies a much larger clone, so this may be a sequencing read error. The chain carries TRBV11-1 and TRBJ2-3; 10 nucleotides align to TRBD1. The germline gives CDR1 SGHAT, CDR2 FQDESV (reference sequence). The CDR3 length is 16 residues. J gave up 4 bases and V 4 bases, and 8 bases lay outside the gene matches. The CDR3 reads CASSSGTGDSADTQYF. The CDR3 DNA is TGTGCCAGCAGCTCCGGGACAGGGGATAGCGCAGATACGCAGTATTTT.

The V gene is TRBV20-1, the J gene TRBJ2-1, with 11 nucleotides matching TRBD2. This CDR3 has 15 residues. Germline V gene data show CDR1 as DFQATT and CDR2 as SNEGSKA (reference sequence). V lost 5 bases, J lost 8 bases, and 11 bases stayed unmatched. The CDR3 protein is CSAPRGLAGGYEQFF. The CDR3 coding sequence is TGCAGTGCTCCACGGGGGCTAGCGGGAGGCTATGAGCAGTTCTTC.

This clone has at least ten counts. The rearrangement joins TRBV7-9 to TRBJ1-1; perhaps TRBD1 as D (5 bases). The CDR3 spans 14 residues. V lost 5 bases and J 4 bases, leaving 14 bases between the germline ends. Germline-derived CDR1 and CDR2 are SEHNR and FQNEAQ (reference sequence). For the CDR3, the DNA is TGTGCCAGCAGCCTAGGCCGGGGGGGCACTGAAGCTTTCTTT. It specifies CASSLGRGGTEAFF. The full variable domain, completed using reference TRBV7-9 and TRBJ1-1, is DTGVSQNPRHKITKRGQNVTFRCDPISEHNRLYWYRQTLGQGPEFLTYFQNEAQLEKSRLLSDRFSAERPKGSFSTLEIQRTEQGDSAMYLCASSLGRGGTEAFFGQGTRLTVV.

The sample holds many counts of this clone. The rearrangement joins TRBV12-3 or TRBV12-4 to TRBJ2-3; possible D gene TRBD2, 5 bases. Trimming pared 6 bases from V and 0 bases from J, leaving 13 bases between. The length of the CDR3 is 15 residues. The CDR3 reads CASRSPGSSTDTQYF. The CDR3 DNA reads as TGTGCCAGCAGGAGTCCGGGGTCTAGCACAGATACGCAGTATTTT.

This clone was recorded at least ten times. This chain uses TRBV28 with TRBJ2-3; D not resolved. This CDR3 is built from 14 residues. V was shortened by 6 bases and J by 2 bases, with 12 bases between the two germline ends. The germline V gene encodes CDR1 MDHEN and CDR2 SYDVKM. The DNA for the CDR3 is TGTGCCAGCAGCCCCTCTATGACCACAGATACGCAGTATTTT. Its translation is CASSPSMTTDTQYF.

This clone is judged medium-sized. This chain joins TRBV28 and TRBJ2-6, with 12 bases lining up with TRBD1. Germline V CDR1 and CDR2: MDHEN, SYDVKM. J was trimmed by 3 bases and V by 6 bases; bases with no gene match: 9. This CDR3 region has 18 residues. This CDR3 reads CASSPGQGASLGANVLTF. The CDR3 nucleotides read TGTGCCAGCAGCCCGGGACAGGGGGCGTCGCTTGGGGCCAACGTCCTGACTTTC.

The table lists this clone with many counts. The chain is built from TRBV6-1 and TRBJ2-1, with 9 bases aligning to TRBD2. CDR3 length equals 13 residues. CDR1 and CDR2 from the germline V gene are MNHNS and SASEGT. J gave up 7 bases and V 9 bases, and 7 bases lay outside the gene matches. The chain's CDR3 is CASRPGLANEQFF. The CDR3, as DNA: TGTGCCAGTAGACCGGGACTAGCAAATGAGCAGTTCTTC.

The rearrangement joins TRBV6-1 to TRBJ1-6, with TRBD1 matching over 9 bases. Per germline, CDR1 MNHNS and CDR2 SASEGT. This CDR3 has 14 residues. With V trimmed by 6 bases and J by 10 bases, 7 bases remained unmatched. The CDR3 nucleotides are TGTGCCAGCAGACCCGACAGGGGGGCGTCACCCCTCCACTTT. This sequence encodes CASRPDRGASPLHF.

The chain is built from TRBV20-1 and TRBJ1-1, with D uncertain. Germline assignment: CDR1 DFQATT and CDR2 SNEGSKA (reference sequence). The germline V and J ends were trimmed by 4 bases and 0 bases, with 6 bases remaining between them. This CDR3 is built from 12 residues. CDR3 sequence: CSAIEVNTEAFF. The DNA for the CDR3 is TGCAGTGCTATAGAGGTGAACACTGAAGCTTTCTTT.

The V call is TRBV20-1, the J call TRBJ2-1, with TRBD2 matching 9 bases. Germline assignment: CDR1 DFQATT and CDR2 SNEGSKA (reference sequence). The CDR3 is 14 residues long. J lost 9 bases, V lost 0 bases, and 6 bases had no gene match. Here the CDR3 reads CSARDLGAGGEQFF. The CDR3 DNA sequence: TGCAGTGCTAGAGATCTTGGAGCGGGGGGTGAGCAGTTCTTC.

This clone has ten or more counts. The J gene is TRBJ1-5, the V gene TRBV7-2; the D is unclear. The CDR3 contains 15 residues. The V and J ends lost 7 bases and 0 bases respectively, with 13 bases between them. Per the germline V gene, CDR1 is SGHTA and CDR2 is FQGNSA. CDR3 sequence (DNA): TGTGCCAGCACCCCTTTGGCCGGTAGCAATCAGCCCCAGCATTTT. Its translation is CASTPLAGSNQPQHF.

This clone was recorded at least ten times. V gene TRBV29-1 combines with J gene TRBJ1-1; 8 nucleotides agree with TRBD1. This CDR3 has 14 residues. Per the germline V gene, CDR1 is SQVTM and CDR2 is ANQGSEA. V was clipped by 6 bases and J by 5 bases; unmatched bases: 11. CDR3: CSVEIRTGRTEAFF. The DNA for the CDR3 is TGCAGCGTCGAGATCCGGACAGGGAGGACTGAAGCTTTCTTT.